Each of the 7 T cell receptor beta chains below was sequenced from the same sample in a study of beta chain features in type 1 diabetes. For these TCRs, the target antigens are not known. Study-level points and caveats: People with Type 1 diabetes carried modestly yet significantly shorter TCRB CDR3s in all four CD4+ subsets.

The sequenced template was cDNA made from the entire isolated RNA. The protocol was immunoSEQ multiplex PCR, while the TCRdb copy is restricted to in-frame clones and leaves out a portion. The table shows around 260,000 clones, with approximately 20% occurring only once. Sequencing input: naive CD4+ T cells from blood. Receptor source: a woman aged 40 to 50 with type 1 diabetes.

The CDR3 reads CASSSDRGNSPLHF. The CDR3 region has the DNA TGTGCCAGCAGTTCCGACAGGGGGAATTCACCCCTCCACTTT. This chain links TRBV6-5 with TRBJ1-6, with TRBD1 matching 9 bases. V was clipped by 4 bases and J by 7 bases; unmatched bases: 2. Germline V gene data show CDR1 as MNHEY and CDR2 as SVGAGI. The CDR3 contains 14 residues.

The chain combines TRBV4-1 with TRBJ1-1; TRBD1 might be the D (5 bases). The V end was cut by 0 bases, the J end by 11 bases, with 13 bases between. The CDR3 is 13 amino acids. Germline V gene data show CDR1 as MGHRA and CDR2 as YSYEKL. CDR3 sequence reads: CASSQEEQVGAFF. The DNA for the CDR3 is TGCGCCAGCAGCCAAGAGGAACAGGTTGGTGCTTTCTTT.

This sequence joins TRBV13 and TRBJ1-1; D is possibly TRBD1 (5 bases). The CDR3 has 16 amino acids. CDR1 PRHDT and CDR2 FYEKMQ come from the germline V gene (reference sequence). Trimming stripped 2 bases from V and 4 bases from J, with 17 bases between. The CDR3 DNA follows: TGTGCCAGCAGCTTACCCCCCGCCGGGGGAGGCACTGAAGCTTTCTTT. It specifies CASSLPPAGGGTEAFF.

Only a few counts were recorded for this clone. The chain uses TRBV30 and TRBJ2-7; tentative D call: TRBD2 (5 bases). Per germline, CDR1 GTSNPN and CDR2 SVGIG (reference sequence). There are 13 residues in the CDR3. Trimming pared 3 bases from V and 0 bases from J, leaving 9 bases between. The CDR3 sequence is CAWRDFSSYEQYF. For the CDR3, the DNA is TGTGCCTGGAGGGACTTTAGCTCCTACGAGCAGTACTTC.

The chain is built from TRBV19 and TRBJ1-1, with D uncertain. Trimming pared 7 bases from V and 0 bases from J, leaving 9 bases between. This CDR3 contains 13 residues. Per germline, CDR1 LNHDA and CDR2 SQIVND (reference sequence). In DNA form, the CDR3 reads TGTGCCAGTAAGTGGCAGGTGAACACTGAAGCTTTCTTT. Its protein is CASKWQVNTEAFF.

This clone was observed a handful of times. This rearrangement joins TRBV4-3 to TRBJ1-1; TRBD1 might be the D (6 bases). The V and J ends lost 5 bases and 7 bases respectively, with 20 bases between them. The germline V gene encodes CDR1 LGHNA and CDR2 YSLEER. CDR3 length: 15 residues. CDR3 protein: CASSRGAGAVGEAFF. CDR3 nucleotides: TGCGCCAGCAGCAGGGGCGCAGGGGCCGTCGGTGAAGCTTTCTTT.

CDR3 coding DNA: TGTGCCAGCAGCCAAGCCGGAGGTTCGAACATTCAGTACTTC. It translates to CASSQAGGSNIQYF. The genes are TRBV14 and TRBJ2-4; tentative D call: TRBD2 (5 bases). Trimming stripped 1 base from V and 7 bases from J, with 11 bases between. Per the germline V gene, CDR1 is SGHDN and CDR2 is FVKESK. The CDR3 is 14 residues long.